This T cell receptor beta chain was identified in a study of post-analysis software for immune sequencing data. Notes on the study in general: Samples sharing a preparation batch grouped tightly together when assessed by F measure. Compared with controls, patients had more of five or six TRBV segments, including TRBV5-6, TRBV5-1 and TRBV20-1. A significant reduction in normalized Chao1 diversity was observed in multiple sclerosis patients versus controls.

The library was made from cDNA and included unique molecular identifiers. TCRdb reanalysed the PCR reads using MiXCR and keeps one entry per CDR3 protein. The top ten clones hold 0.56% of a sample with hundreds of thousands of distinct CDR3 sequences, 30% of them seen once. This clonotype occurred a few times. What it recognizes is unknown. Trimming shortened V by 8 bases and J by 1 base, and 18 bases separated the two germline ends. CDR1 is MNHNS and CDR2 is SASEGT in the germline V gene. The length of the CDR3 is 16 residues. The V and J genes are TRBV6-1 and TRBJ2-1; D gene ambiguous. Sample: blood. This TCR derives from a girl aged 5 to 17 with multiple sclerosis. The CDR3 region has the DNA TGTGCCAGCTGTTTTGTCCCACAGACATCCTACAATGAGCAGTTCTTC. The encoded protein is CASCFVPQTSYNEQFF.